Below are 19 T cell receptor beta chains sequenced from a single sample in a study of T cells after yellow fever vaccination. TCRdb passed the 5' RACE reads through MiXCR, listing each CDR3 protein once. The table records roughly 170,000 distinct CDR3 sequences, approximately 10% of them present only once. The sample here was CD8+ T cells sorted from PBMCs, taken 45 days after the yellow fever booster vaccination. The receptors were sampled from a man in his late teens or twenties who received the YFV17D yellow fever vaccine.

This chain uses TRBV11-3 with TRBJ2-1, with D unclear. This CDR3 is 12 amino acids long. V was clipped by 4 bases and J by 8 bases, with 9 bases between them. CDR1 is SGHNT, CDR2 YENEEA, per germline. The CDR3 here is CASSSMGHEQFF. The CDR3 DNA sequence: TGTGCCAGCAGCTCGATGGGCCATGAGCAGTTCTTC.

This clonotype showed up just a few times. A clone one base away is much larger, so this may be a read error. The rearrangement joins TRBV29-1 to TRBJ1-1; the D gene is possibly TRBD1 (6 bases). There are 12 residues in the CDR3. Germline V lookup: CDR1 SQVTM, CDR2 ANQGSEA. V dropped 4 bases and J dropped 4 bases, with 10 bases sitting between them. The chain's CDR3 is CSVGKGGTEAFF. The CDR3 DNA reads as TGCAGCGTTGGAAAGGGGGGCACTGAAGCTTTCTTT.

The rearrangement uses TRBV9 and TRBJ2-5; D is tentatively TRBD1 or TRBD2 (6 bases each). The CDR3 sequence is 14 residues long. The germline V gene has CDR1 SGDLS and CDR2 YYNGEE. Trimming removed 3 bases at V and 5 bases at J, with 14 bases between. CDR3 amino acids: CASSASGARETQYF. CDR3 nucleotides: TGTGCCAGCAGCGCTTCGGGGGCGCGGGAGACCCAGTACTTC.

The chain has TRBV27 and TRBJ1-1, with D unresolved. Germline V gene data show CDR1 as MNHEY and CDR2 as SMNVEV (reference sequence). The ends were cut back, 6 bases at V and 7 bases at J, with 18 bases in the middle. The CDR3 extends over 14 amino acids. CDR3 protein: CASSTISALNEAFF. The CDR3 DNA follows: TGTGCCAGCAGCACCATCTCCGCCCTAAATGAAGCTTTCTTT.

This clonotype was detected a few times. This chain connects TRBV19 to TRBJ2-7; either TRBD1 or TRBD2 may supply D (5 bases each). Germline V gene lookup returns CDR1 LNHDA and CDR2 SQIVND (reference sequence). Trimming cost V 10 bases and J 6 bases, with 10 bases left between them. This CDR3 has 10 amino acids. CDR3 bases: TGTGCCACTTGGGGGTCCGAGCAGTACTTC. Residues: CATWGSEQYF. The whole variable domain, filled in from reference TRBV19 and TRBJ2-7, reads DGGITQSPKYLFRKEGQNVTLSCEQNLNHDAMYWYRQDPGQGLRLIYYSQIVNDFQKGDIAEGYSVSREKKESFPLTVTSAQKNPTAFYLCATWGSEQYFGPGTRLTVT.

V gene TRBV14 combines with J gene TRBJ2-2; D is possibly TRBD2 (6 bases). CDR3 length equals 15 residues. CDR1 is SGHDN and CDR2 is FVKESK in the germline V gene. The V and J ends lost 1 base and 4 bases respectively, with 10 bases between them. As DNA, the CDR3 is TGTGCCAGCAGCCAAGGTGCCGGGGGCACCGGGGAGCTGTTTTTT. It yields the protein CASSQGAGGTGELFF.

This clonotype turned up a few times. The chain couples TRBV4-1 to TRBJ1-5; 8 nucleotides line up with TRBD1. This CDR3 comprises 14 residues. CDR1 and CDR2 (germline): MGHRA, YSYEKL. With V trimmed by 4 bases and J by 4 bases, 3 bases remained unmatched. This CDR3 is CASSPRTGNQPQHF. Here the CDR3 DNA reads TGCGCCAGCAGCCCTAGGACAGGGAATCAGCCCCAGCATTTT.

This clonotype has a count of ten or more. The chain employs TRBV6-4 and TRBJ2-3; 8 bases are a match to TRBD1. V lost 3 bases and J lost 4; bases outside the gene matches: 6. The CDR3 totals 15 residues. The V gene's germline CDR1 is MRHNA and CDR2 SNTAGT. The CDR3 is CASSEAGGAPDTQYF. CDR3 DNA: TGTGCCAGCAGTGAAGCAGGGGGCGCCCCAGATACGCAGTATTTT.

This rearrangement joins TRBV7-6 to TRBJ2-7; 11 bases align to TRBD2. This CDR3 has 15 residues. J lost 1 base, V lost 4 bases, and 3 bases had no gene match. Germline values: CDR1 SGHVS, CDR2 FNYEAQ. The CDR3 here is CASSSLAGESYEQYF. DNA of the CDR3: TGTGCCAGCAGCTCACTAGCGGGGGAGTCCTACGAGCAGTACTTC.

This clonotype was counted only a few times. Germline and junction disagree at one end, which may indicate a read error. The chain recombines TRBV2 with TRBJ1-1; D call uncertain. The germline V gene has CDR1 SNHLY and CDR2 FYNNEI. The CDR3 consists of 14 residues. The CDR3 reads CASREVVLNTEAFF. The CDR3 coding sequence is TGTGCCAGCAGGGAAGTCGTGTTGAACACTGAAGCTTTCTTT.

In its sample, this clonotype was seen a few times. The chain couples TRBV4-1 to TRBJ2-5; D is unresolved. Germline V gene lookup returns CDR1 MGHRA and CDR2 YSYEKL. V lost 1 base and J lost 3, with 3 bases in between. The CDR3 runs 12 residues. The CDR3, as DNA: TGCGCCAGCAGCCAAGTCGAAGAGACCCAGTACTTC. As protein: CASSQVEETQYF.

This clonotype was seen repeatedly, ten times or more. The chain combines TRBV11-2 with TRBJ1-6; 8 nucleotides agree with TRBD1. The CDR3 sequence is 14 residues long. The germline gives CDR1 SGHAT, CDR2 FQNNGV. V dropped 4 bases and J dropped 9; count of bases not matched to a gene: 5. CDR3 sequence reads: CASSSTGVPSPLHF. The CDR3, as DNA: TGTGCCAGCAGCTCGACAGGGGTTCCTTCACCCCTCCACTTT.

V gene TRBV3-1 combines with J gene TRBJ2-6; weak D call: TRBD2 (5 bases). The germline CDR1 and CDR2 sequences are LGHDT and YNNKEL (reference sequence). The V and J ends lost 5 bases and 0 bases respectively, with 11 bases between them. This CDR3 is 16 amino acids long. CDR3 coding DNA: TGTGCCAGCAGCTCCCACGGGGTCTCTGGGGCCAACGTCCTGACTTTC. This sequence encodes CASSSHGVSGANVLTF.

The sample holds a few counts of this clonotype. The chain uses TRBV13 and TRBJ2-5; perhaps TRBD2 as D (6 bases). Germline V lookup: CDR1 PRHDT, CDR2 FYEKMQ (reference sequence). The CDR3 sequence is 15 residues long. The V end lost 5 bases, the J end lost 1 base, and 14 bases lay between the germline ends. The CDR3 sequence: CASSLGGTPQETQYF. The CDR3 nucleotides read TGTGCCAGCAGCCTTGGGGGGACCCCCCAAGAGACCCAGTACTTC.

Ten or more counts support this clonotype. The chain joins TRBV6-6 to TRBJ1-4; D not certain. This CDR3 contains 13 residues. Germline-derived CDR1 and CDR2 are MNHNY and SVGAGI (reference sequence). The ends were cut back, 2 bases at V and 8 bases at J, with 9 bases in the middle. The CDR3 sequence: CASSYREWEKLFF. The CDR3 nucleotides are TGTGCCAGCAGTTACAGGGAATGGGAAAAACTGTTTTTT.

V gene TRBV9 combines with J gene TRBJ1-1; D not certain. The CDR3 totals 14 residues. Germline lookup yields CDR1 SGDLS and CDR2 YYNGEE. V was shortened by 4 bases and J by 0 bases, with 10 bases between the two germline ends. The CDR3 sequence: CASSQSGLNTEAFF. CDR3 DNA sequence: TGTGCCAGCAGCCAGAGTGGGTTGAACACTGAAGCTTTCTTT.

This chain joins TRBV6-1 and TRBJ2-1, with D maybe TRBD2 (6 bases). CDR1 and CDR2 (germline): MNHNS, SASEGT. Trimming cost V 8 bases and J 5 bases, with 16 bases left between them. The CDR3 loop spans 14 amino acids. The CDR3 here is CASSSGRRHNEQFF. The CDR3 DNA reads as TGTGCCAGCTCATCAGGGAGGAGACACAATGAGCAGTTCTTC.

This clonotype was counted between two and nine times. The chain joins TRBV7-2 to TRBJ2-7; D assignment may be TRBD1 or TRBD2 (5 bases each). The CDR3 has 15 residues. Per the germline V gene, CDR1 is SGHTA and CDR2 is FQGNSA. Trimming cost V 5 bases and J 2 bases, with 16 bases left between them. CDR3 nucleotides: TGTGCCAGCAGCGGGGGACCGATGAGGCCCTACGAGCAGTACTTC. It is translated as CASSGGPMRPYEQYF. Full variable domain (missing parts from reference TRBV7-2 and TRBJ2-7): GAGVSQSPSNKVTEKGKDVELRCDPISGHTALYWYRQSLGQGLEFLIYFQGNSAPDKSGLPSDRFSAERTGGSVSTLTIQRTQQEDSAVYLCASSGGPMRPYEQYFGPGTRLTVT.

This clonotype was counted between two and nine times. The chain couples TRBV10-3 to TRBJ2-2; no clear D gene. The CDR3 length is 19 residues. Germline CDR1 reads ENHRY; CDR2 reads SYGVKD. Trimming left V 7 bases short and J 0 bases short, with 24 bases between. As DNA, the CDR3 is TGTGCCATCACCGGAGTCGACCCGAAGGAAGGATCGAACACCGGGGAGCTGTTTTTT. This translates into CAITGVDPKEGSNTGELFF.